The next 16 T cell receptor beta chains were all read from a single sample in a study of glioma-infiltrating T cells after dendritic cell vaccination. Measured with immunoSEQ multiplex PCR; TCRdb has only the in-frame clones, and not every one. The data show around 97,000 clones, roughly 76% seen once. Sample: blood, taken before dendritic cell vaccination. The receptors come from a human donor with glioblastoma.

This chain connects TRBV7-9 to TRBJ1-2, with 7 positions matching TRBD1. The CDR3 extends over 16 amino acids. Germline V gene data show CDR1 as SEHNR and CDR2 as FQNEAQ (reference sequence). V lost 7 bases, J lost 0 bases, and 11 bases stayed unmatched. This CDR3 is CASTGARGQSNYGYTF. The CDR3 nucleotides are TGTGCCAGCACTGGGGCTAGGGGACAGTCTAACTATGGCTACACCTTC.

V gene TRBV6-1 combines with J gene TRBJ1-6; a weak D match, TRBD1 (5 bases). The CDR3 totals 16 residues. Looked up from germline, CDR1 is MNHNS and CDR2 is SASEGT. The V gene lost 0 bases and the J gene lost 8 bases, with 14 bases spanning the gap. CDR3 sequence: CASSEAFGTEDSPLHF. CDR3 in DNA: TGTGCCAGCAGTGAAGCGTTTGGGACTGAAGATTCACCCCTCCACTTT.

The CDR3 protein is CASSSRAREGSLWFF. The CDR3 region has the DNA TGCGCCAGCAGCTCCAGGGCCAGGGAGGGTAGTCTGTGGTTCTTC. This chain links TRBV5-1 with TRBJ2-1; 7 bases fit TRBD2. Trimming removed 3 bases from V and 15 bases from J; junction bases left unmatched: 18. The CDR3 covers 15 residues. The V gene's germline CDR1 is SGHRS and CDR2 YFSETQ.

V is TRBV29-1 and J is TRBJ1-3; no clear D gene. The CDR3 is made up of 15 amino acids. Germline V gene sequence: CDR1 SQVTM, CDR2 ANQGSEA. Trimming cost V 1 base and J 0 bases, with 10 bases left between them. The chain's CDR3 is CSVEVPGPSGNTIYF. Here the CDR3 DNA reads TGCAGCGTTGAAGTTCCCGGTCCCTCTGGAAACACCATATATTTT.

J is TRBJ1-5 and V is TRBV19; D gene ambiguous. Trimming left V 3 bases short and J 3 bases short, with 9 bases between. The CDR3 is 14 amino acids. Germline lookup yields CDR1 LNHDA and CDR2 SQIVND (reference sequence). This CDR3 is CASSIGRPNQPQHF. In DNA, the CDR3 is TGTGCCAGTAGTATTGGCAGGCCCAATCAGCCCCAGCATTTT.

The chain is built from TRBV5-1 and TRBJ2-2; TRBD1 aligns across 8 bases. With 5 bases clipped from V and 2 bases from J, the junction kept 8 bases outside the gene matches. CDR3 length: 16 amino acids. Germline assignment: CDR1 SGHRS and CDR2 YFSETQ. DNA for the CDR3: TGCGCCAGCAGATCCGACAGGGGCCTTAACACCGGGGAGCTGTTTTTT. Translated, it gives CASRSDRGLNTGELFF.

V and J are TRBV5-1 and TRBJ1-1, with TRBD1 matching over 9 bases. The CDR3 covers 16 residues. V shed 3 bases and J 5 bases; nucleotides not matched to a gene: 11. Germline assignment: CDR1 SGHRS and CDR2 YFSETQ. The CDR3 region has the DNA TGCGCCAGCAGCTCGATCCTGGGACAGGGCGAAACTGAAGCTTTCTTT. Translated: CASSSILGQGETEAFF.

The chain combines TRBV11-2 with TRBJ2-1; 7 bases agree with TRBD2. V was pared by 1 base and J by 4 bases, with 1 base of the junction left unmatched. Per germline, CDR1 SGHAT and CDR2 FQNNGV. CDR3 length equals 14 residues. CDR3 sequence: CASSLGGGYNEQFF. The CDR3 DNA is TGTGCCAGCAGCTTAGGGGGGGGGTACAATGAGCAGTTCTTC. The full variable domain, rest sourced from reference TRBV11-2 and TRBJ2-1, is EAGVAQSPRYKIIEKRQSVAFWCNPISGHATLYWYQQILGQGPKLLIQFQNNGVVDDSQLPKDRFSAERLKGVDSTLKIQPAKLEDSAVYLCASSLGGGYNEQFFGPGTRLTVL.

Here the CDR3 DNA reads TGTGCCAGCAGCTTAGGAGTCGCGGGGTCGTGGGCAGATACGCAGTATTTT. The encoded protein is CASSLGVAGSWADTQYF. The V gene is TRBV7-2, the J gene TRBJ2-3, with TRBD2 as a possible D gene (6 bases). Germline CDR1 reads SGHTA; CDR2 reads FQGNSA. This CDR3 contains 17 residues. With 1 base removed from V and 4 bases from J, the gap between germline ends came to 18 bases.

This sequence joins TRBV10-3 and TRBJ1-1; TRBD1 aligns across 9 bases. CDR1 and CDR2 from the germline V gene are ENHRY and SYGVKD. This CDR3 has 16 amino acids. The junction had 9 bases not matched to a gene; V was cut back by 6 bases and J by 1 base. The CDR3 DNA is TGTGCCATCAGCCGGACAGGGGACAGGGCGAACACTGAAGCTTTCTTT. As protein: CAISRTGDRANTEAFF.

V usage is TRBV5-1 and J usage is TRBJ2-5; 10 bases fit TRBD2. This CDR3 comprises 15 residues. V was pared by 6 bases and J by 3 bases, with 8 bases of the junction left unmatched. Germline V gene data show CDR1 as SGHRS and CDR2 as YFSETQ. CDR3 sequence: CASNRDSGGEETQYF. The DNA of the CDR3 is TGCGCCAGCAACAGGGACAGCGGGGGGGAAGAGACCCAGTACTTC.

The CDR3 DNA sequence: TGTGCCAGCAATCGGGACAGGGGGCGGGAGACCCAGTACTTC. Its translation is CASNRDRGRETQYF. V is TRBV6-1 and J is TRBJ2-5; 12 nucleotides line up with TRBD1. The CDR3 totals 14 residues. Trimming took 7 bases from V and 5 from J; bases not matched to a gene: 5. Germline V lookup: CDR1 MNHNS, CDR2 SASEGT.

V gene TRBV7-8 combines with J gene TRBJ2-7, with 8 bases aligning to TRBD1. The germline V gene has CDR1 SGHVS and CDR2 FQNEAQ. The trim removed 1 base at V and 4 bases at J, leaving 3 bases unmatched. This CDR3 is built from 14 residues. CDR3 residues: CASSLGGQGYEQYF. DNA for the CDR3: TGTGCCAGCAGCTTAGGAGGACAGGGATACGAGCAGTACTTC.

The V call is TRBV11-2, the J call TRBJ1-1, with D possibly matching TRBD1 (6 bases). The CDR3 spans 17 residues. Germline V gene data show CDR1 as SGHAT and CDR2 as FQNNGV. Trimming took 1 base from V and 5 from J, leaving 20 bases between them. In DNA form, the CDR3 reads TGTGCCAGCAGCTTAGCGTCGGGGCTAGGGGGGGATACTGAAGCTTTCTTT. This sequence encodes CASSLASGLGGDTEAFF.

This chain connects TRBV5-5 to TRBJ1-4; 7 bases are shared with TRBD1. The CDR3 consists of 20 residues. Unmatched junction bases numbered 21, after V lost 4 bases and J lost 3 bases. The germline gives CDR1 SGHKS, CDR2 YYEKEE (reference sequence). For the CDR3, the DNA is TGTGCCAGCAGCACCGAACGGATGGGACAGTTAGTGGCGCCTAATGAAAAACTGTTTTTT. Its translation is CASSTERMGQLVAPNEKLFF.

There are a few counts of this clone. The chain employs TRBV11-2 and TRBJ2-6; tentatively, D is TRBD1 (5 bases). Germline V CDR1 and CDR2: SGHAT, FQNNGV. CDR3 length equals 17 residues. V was shortened by 5 bases and J by 0 bases, with 14 bases between the two germline ends. The CDR3, as DNA: TGTGCCAGCAGCAAAATAAGGCAGGGCTCTGGGGCCAACGTCCTGACTTTC. Encoded protein: CASSKIRQGSGANVLTF.